This T cell receptor (beta chain) was found in a study of cytomegalovirus exposure and HLA in healthy donors. As for the study in general: Researchers found that about 82% of over 350 genotyped donors fell within the Caucasian-associated ancestry cluster.

60 Vbeta and 13 Jbeta primers were used in PCR. The protocol was immunoSEQ multiplex PCR, while the TCRdb copy is restricted to in-frame clones and leaves out a portion. The table has some 150,000 clones, roughly two thirds seen once. CDR1 and CDR2 from the germline V gene are PRHDT and FYEKMQ (reference sequence). J gave up 5 bases and V 1 base, and 5 bases lay outside the gene matches. The CDR3 contains 16 residues. Study findings and constraints: With DRB1 most and HLA-C fewest, TCR association rates differed between HLA loci in a later analysis. The study had only CMV serostatus as immune exposure information. As a later analysis revealed, most CMV-associated TCR beta chains appeared HLA-restricted.

To note about this clone: Its antigen is unidentified.

The chain combines TRBV13 with TRBJ2-5; 12 nucleotides align to TRBD2. The source of this sequence is a woman aged 25 to 39 in good health and CMV-seronegative. The material sequenced was PBMCs. The CDR3 loop reads CASSLEASGRGETQYF. CDR3 in DNA: TGTGCCAGCAGCTTAGAGGCTAGCGGGAGGGGGGAGACCCAGTACTTC.